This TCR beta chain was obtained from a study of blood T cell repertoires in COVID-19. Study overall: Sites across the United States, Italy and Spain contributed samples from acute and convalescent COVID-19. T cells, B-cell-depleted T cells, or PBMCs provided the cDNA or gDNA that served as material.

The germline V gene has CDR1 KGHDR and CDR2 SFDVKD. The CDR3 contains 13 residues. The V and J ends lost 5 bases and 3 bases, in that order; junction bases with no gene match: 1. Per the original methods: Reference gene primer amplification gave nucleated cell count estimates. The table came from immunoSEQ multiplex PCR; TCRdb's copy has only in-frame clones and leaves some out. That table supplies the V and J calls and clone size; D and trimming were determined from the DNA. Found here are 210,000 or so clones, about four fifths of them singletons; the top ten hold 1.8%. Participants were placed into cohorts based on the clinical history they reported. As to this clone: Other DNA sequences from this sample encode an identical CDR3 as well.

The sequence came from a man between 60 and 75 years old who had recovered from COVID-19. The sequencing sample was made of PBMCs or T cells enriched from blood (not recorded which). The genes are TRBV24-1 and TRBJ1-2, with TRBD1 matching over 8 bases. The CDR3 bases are TGTGCCACCAGTGGGGGACAGGACTATGGCTACACCTTC. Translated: CATSGGQDYGYTF.